This T cell receptor beta chain came from a study of blood T cell repertoires in COVID-19. As for the study in general: From the United States, Italy and Spain came samples of acute and convalescent COVID-19. The cDNA or gDNA used as material had been derived from T cells, B-cell-depleted T cells, or PBMCs.

With 1 base clipped from V and 5 bases from J, the junction kept 5 bases outside the gene matches. Germline-derived CDR1 and CDR2 are MGHDK and SYGVNS. This CDR3 has 16 amino acids. Original handling: Estimates of nucleated cell counts were drawn from the amplification of reference gene primers. Data came from immunoSEQ multiplex PCR; TCRdb stores just in-frame clones and leaves some out. That table is the source of V, J and clone size, and D and trimming were worked out from the DNA. The table shows 70,000 to 95,000 clones, with 88% occurring only once. V and J are TRBV25-1 and TRBJ1-6; 7 bases fit TRBD1. The sample consisted of peripheral blood. The source of this sequence is an elderly woman with acute or convalescent COVID-19. The CDR3 here is CASSESPGQNNSPLHF. CDR3 in DNA: TGTGCCAGCAGTGAATCCCCGGGACAGAATAATTCACCCCTCCACTTT.